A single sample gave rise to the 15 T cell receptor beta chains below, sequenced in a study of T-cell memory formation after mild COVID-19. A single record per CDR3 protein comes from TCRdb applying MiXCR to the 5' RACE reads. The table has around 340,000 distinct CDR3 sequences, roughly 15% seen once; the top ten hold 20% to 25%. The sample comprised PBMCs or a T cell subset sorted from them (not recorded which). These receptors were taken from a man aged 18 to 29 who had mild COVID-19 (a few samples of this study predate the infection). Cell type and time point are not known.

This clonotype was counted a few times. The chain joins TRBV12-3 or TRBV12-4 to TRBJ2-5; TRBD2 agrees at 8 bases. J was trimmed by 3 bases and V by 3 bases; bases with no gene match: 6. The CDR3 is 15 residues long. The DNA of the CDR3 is TGTGCCAGCAGTTTCGGACCCGGGGGGGAAGAGACCCAGTACTTC. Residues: CASSFGPGGEETQYF.

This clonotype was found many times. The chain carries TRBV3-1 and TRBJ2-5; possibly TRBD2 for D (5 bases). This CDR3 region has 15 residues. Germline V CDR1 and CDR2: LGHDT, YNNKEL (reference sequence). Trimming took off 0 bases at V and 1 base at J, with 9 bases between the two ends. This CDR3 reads CASSQEAAGQETQYF. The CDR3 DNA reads TGTGCCAGCAGCCAAGAAGCGGCCGGCCAAGAGACCCAGTACTTC.

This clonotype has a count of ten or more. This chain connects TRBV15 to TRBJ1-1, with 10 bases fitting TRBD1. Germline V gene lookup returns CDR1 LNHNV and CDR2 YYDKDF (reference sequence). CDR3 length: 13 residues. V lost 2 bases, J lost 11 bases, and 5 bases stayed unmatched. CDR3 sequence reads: CATSRYDRGHAFF. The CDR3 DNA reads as TGTGCCACCAGCAGATACGACAGGGGGCATGCTTTCTTT.

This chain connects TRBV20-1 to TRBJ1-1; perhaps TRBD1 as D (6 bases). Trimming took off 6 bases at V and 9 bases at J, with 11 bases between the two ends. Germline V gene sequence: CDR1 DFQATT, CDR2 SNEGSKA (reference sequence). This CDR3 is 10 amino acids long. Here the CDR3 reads CSASTGQAFF. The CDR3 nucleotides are TGCAGTGCCTCGACAGGCCAAGCTTTCTTT.

The CDR3 spells CASSSPGPQETQYF. The CDR3 nucleotides are TGTGCCAGCAGCTCTCCGGGACCCCAAGAGACCCAGTACTTC. The chain links TRBV7-3 to TRBJ2-5; D could derive from TRBD1 or TRBD2 (5 bases each). From germline, CDR1 is SGHTA and CDR2 FQGTGA. The CDR3 spans 14 residues. Trimming cost V 4 bases and J 1 base, with 10 bases left between them.

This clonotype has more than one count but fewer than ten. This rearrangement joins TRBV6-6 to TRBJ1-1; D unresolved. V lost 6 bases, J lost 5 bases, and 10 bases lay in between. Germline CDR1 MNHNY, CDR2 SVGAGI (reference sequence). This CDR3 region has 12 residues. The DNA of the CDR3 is TGTGCCAGCAGCCGAGGGTGGACTGAAGCTTTCTTT. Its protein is CASSRGWTEAFF.

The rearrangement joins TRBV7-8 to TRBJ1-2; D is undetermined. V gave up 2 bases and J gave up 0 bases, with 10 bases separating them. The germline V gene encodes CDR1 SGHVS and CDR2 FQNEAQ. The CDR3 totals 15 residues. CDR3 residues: CASSLYRIANYGYTF. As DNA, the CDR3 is TGTGCCAGCAGCTTATATCGGATAGCTAACTATGGCTACACCTTC.

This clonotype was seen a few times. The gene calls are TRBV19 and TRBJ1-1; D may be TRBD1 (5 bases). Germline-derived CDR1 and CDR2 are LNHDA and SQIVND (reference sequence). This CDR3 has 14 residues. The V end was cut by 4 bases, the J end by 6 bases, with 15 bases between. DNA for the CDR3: TGTGCCAGTAGTACGTCCGAAGGGACGGCTGAAGCTTTCTTT. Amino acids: CASSTSEGTAEAFF.

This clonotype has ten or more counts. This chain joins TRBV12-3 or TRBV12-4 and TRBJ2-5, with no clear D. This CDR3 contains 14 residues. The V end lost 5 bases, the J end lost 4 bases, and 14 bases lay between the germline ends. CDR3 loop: CASSPMGIGETQYF. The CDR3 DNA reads TGTGCCAGCAGTCCCATGGGGATCGGAGAGACCCAGTACTTC.

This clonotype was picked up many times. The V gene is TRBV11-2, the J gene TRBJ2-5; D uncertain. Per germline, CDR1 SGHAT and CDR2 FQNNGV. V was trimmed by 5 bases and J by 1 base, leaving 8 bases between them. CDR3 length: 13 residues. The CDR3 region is CASSIGFQETQYF. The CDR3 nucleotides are TGTGCCAGCAGCATAGGGTTCCAAGAGACCCAGTACTTC.

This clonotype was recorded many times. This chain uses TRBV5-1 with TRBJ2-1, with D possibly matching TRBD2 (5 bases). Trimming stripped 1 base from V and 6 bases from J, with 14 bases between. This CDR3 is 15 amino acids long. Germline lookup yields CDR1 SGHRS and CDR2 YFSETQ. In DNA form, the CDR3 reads TGCGCCAGCAGCTTGACCCGGACTGCCGTCAATGAGCAGTTCTTC. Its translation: CASSLTRTAVNEQFF.

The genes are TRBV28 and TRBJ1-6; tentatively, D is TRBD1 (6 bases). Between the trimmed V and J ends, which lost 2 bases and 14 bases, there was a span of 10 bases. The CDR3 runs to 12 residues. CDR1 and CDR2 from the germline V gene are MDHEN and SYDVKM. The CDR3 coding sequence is TGTGCCAGCAGTTTAACCTGGGACACCCTCCACTTT. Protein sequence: CASSLTWDTLHF.

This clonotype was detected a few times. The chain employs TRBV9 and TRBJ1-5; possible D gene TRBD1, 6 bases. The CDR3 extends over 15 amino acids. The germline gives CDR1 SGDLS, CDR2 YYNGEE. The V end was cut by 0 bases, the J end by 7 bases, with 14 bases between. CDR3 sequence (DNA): TGTGCCAGCAGCGTAGCCCCTGACAGGTTACAGCCCCAGCATTTT. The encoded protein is CASSVAPDRLQPQHF.

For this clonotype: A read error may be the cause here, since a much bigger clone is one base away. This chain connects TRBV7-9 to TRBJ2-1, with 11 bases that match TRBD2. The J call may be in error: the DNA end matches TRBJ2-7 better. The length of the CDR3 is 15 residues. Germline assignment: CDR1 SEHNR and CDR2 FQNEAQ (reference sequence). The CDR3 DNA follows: TGTGCCAGCAGCCCGACTAGCGGGGTCGAGGGTGAGCAGTACTTC. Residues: CASSPTSGVEGEQYF.

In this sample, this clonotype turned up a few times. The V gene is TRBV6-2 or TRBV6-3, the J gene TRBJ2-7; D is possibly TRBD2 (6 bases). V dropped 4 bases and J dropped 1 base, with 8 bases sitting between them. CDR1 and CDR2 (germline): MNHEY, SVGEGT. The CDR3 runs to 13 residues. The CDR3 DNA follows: TGTGCCAGCAGTTTTGGGAGGTCCTACGAGCAGTACTTC. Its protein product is CASSFGRSYEQYF.